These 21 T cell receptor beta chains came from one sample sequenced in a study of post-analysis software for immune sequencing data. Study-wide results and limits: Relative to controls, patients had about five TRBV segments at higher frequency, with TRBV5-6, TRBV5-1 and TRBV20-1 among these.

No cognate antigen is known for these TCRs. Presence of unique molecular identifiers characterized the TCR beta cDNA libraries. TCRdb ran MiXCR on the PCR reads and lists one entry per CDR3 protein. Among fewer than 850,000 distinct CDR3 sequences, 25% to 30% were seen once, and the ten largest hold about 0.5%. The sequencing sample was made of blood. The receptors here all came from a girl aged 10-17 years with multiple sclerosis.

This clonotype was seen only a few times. The CDR3 loop is CASSQDGTSGRAYKNIQYF. Here the CDR3 DNA reads TGTGCCAGCAGCCAAGATGGGACTAGCGGGAGGGCCTACAAAAACATTCAGTACTTC. The chain combines TRBV14 with TRBJ2-4; 16 nucleotides match TRBD2. The CDR3 has 19 amino acids. Per the germline V gene, CDR1 is SGHDN and CDR2 is FVKESK. The V and J ends lost 0 bases and 3 bases, in that order; junction bases with no gene match: 5.

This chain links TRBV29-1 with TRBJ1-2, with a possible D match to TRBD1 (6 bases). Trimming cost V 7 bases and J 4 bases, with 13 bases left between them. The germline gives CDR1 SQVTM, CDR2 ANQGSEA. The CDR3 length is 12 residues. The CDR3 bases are TGCAGCGGGTCACAGGGCAGCTATGGCTACACCTTC. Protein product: CSGSQGSYGYTF.

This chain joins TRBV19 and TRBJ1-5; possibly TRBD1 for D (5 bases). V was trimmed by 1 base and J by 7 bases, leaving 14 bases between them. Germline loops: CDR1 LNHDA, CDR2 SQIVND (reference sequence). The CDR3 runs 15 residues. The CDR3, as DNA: TGTGCCAGTAGTATAGGACAGTCATCAGGGCAGCCCCAGCATTTT. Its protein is CASSIGQSSGQPQHF.

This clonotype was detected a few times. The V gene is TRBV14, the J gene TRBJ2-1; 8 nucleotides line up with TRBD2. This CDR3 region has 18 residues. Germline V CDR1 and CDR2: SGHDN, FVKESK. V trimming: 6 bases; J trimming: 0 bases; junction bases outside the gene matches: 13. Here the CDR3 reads CASSPRSGGTYSYNEQFF. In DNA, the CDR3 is TGTGCCAGCAGTCCGAGAAGCGGGGGAACCTACTCCTACAATGAGCAGTTCTTC.

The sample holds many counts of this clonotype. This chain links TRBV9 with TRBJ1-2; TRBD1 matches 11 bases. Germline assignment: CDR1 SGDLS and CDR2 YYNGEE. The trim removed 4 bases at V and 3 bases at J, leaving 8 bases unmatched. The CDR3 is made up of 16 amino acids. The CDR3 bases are TGTGCCAGCAGCTTCGCCGGGACAGGGGGGGACTATGGCTACACCTTC. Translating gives CASSFAGTGGDYGYTF.

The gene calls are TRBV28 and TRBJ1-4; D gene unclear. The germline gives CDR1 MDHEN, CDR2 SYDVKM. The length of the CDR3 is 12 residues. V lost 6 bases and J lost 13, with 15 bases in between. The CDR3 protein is CASSLGELRLFF. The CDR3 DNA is TGTGCCAGCAGCCTCGGGGAACTGCGACTGTTTTTT.

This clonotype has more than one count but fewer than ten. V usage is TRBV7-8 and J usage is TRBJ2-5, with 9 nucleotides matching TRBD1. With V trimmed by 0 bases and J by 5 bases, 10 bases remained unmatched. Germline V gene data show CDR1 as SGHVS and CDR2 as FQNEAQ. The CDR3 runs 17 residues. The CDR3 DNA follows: TGTGCCAGCAGCTTAGCCTGGGACAGGGTTAGGGCTGAGACCCAGTACTTC. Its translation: CASSLAWDRVRAETQYF.

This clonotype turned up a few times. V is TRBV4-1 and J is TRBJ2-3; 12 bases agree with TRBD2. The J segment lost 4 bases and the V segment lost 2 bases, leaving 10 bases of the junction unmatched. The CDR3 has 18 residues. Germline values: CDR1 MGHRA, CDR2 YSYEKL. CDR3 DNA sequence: TGCGCCAGCAGCCAACTAGCGGGGGGGTTCGGTAGCCCAGATACGCAGTATTTT. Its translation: CASSQLAGGFGSPDTQYF.

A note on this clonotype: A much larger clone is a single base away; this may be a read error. Here the CDR3 DNA reads TGTACCAGCAGCGTGGACAGTAACTATGGCTACACCTTC. It codes for CTSSVDSNYGYTF. The V call is TRBV2, the J call TRBJ1-2, with D possibly TRBD1 on 6 matching bases. Per the germline V gene, CDR1 is SNHLY and CDR2 is FYNNEI. The CDR3 spans 13 residues.

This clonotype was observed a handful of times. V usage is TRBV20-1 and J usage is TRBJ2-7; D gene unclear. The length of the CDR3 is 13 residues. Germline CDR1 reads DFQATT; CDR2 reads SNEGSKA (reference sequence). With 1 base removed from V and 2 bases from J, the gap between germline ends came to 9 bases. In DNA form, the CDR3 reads TGCAGTGCTAGAGGTCCGGTTACCTACGAGCAGTACTTC. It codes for CSARGPVTYEQYF.

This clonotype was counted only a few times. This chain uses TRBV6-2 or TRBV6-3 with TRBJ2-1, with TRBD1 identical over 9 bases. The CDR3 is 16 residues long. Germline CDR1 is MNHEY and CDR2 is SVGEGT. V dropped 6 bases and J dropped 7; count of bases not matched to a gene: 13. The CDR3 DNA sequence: TGTGCCAGCAGCGAGACAGGGGGATCGATTACAAATGAGCAGTTCTTC. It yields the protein CASSETGGSITNEQFF.

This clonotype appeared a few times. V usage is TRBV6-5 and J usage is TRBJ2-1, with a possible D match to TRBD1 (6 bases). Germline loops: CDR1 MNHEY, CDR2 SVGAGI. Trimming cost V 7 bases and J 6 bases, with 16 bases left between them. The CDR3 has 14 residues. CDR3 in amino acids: CASKGPGVVNEQFF. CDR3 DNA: TGTGCCAGCAAAGGGCCAGGGGTTGTCAATGAGCAGTTCTTC.

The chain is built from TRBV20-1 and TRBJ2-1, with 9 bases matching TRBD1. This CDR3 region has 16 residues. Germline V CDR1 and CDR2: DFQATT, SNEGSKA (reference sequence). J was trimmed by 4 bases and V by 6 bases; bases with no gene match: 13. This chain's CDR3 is CSAVPWTGVIYNEQFF. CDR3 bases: TGCAGTGCCGTTCCCTGGACAGGGGTGATATACAATGAGCAGTTCTTC.

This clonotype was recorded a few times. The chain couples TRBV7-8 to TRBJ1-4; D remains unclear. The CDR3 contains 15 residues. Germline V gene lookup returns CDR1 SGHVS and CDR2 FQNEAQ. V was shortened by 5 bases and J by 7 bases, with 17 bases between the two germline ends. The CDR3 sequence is CASSSQQSRPEKLFF. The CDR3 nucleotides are TGTGCCAGCAGCAGCCAACAGAGCCGCCCTGAAAAACTGTTTTTT.

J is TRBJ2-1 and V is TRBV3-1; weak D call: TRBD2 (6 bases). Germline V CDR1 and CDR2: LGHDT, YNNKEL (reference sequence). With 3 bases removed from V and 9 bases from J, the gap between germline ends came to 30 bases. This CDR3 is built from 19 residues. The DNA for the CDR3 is TGTGCCAGCAGCCATCGGCCTTATCCGAGGGGACTCCCGGTGGGTGAGCAGTTCTTC. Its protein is CASSHRPYPRGLPVGEQFF.

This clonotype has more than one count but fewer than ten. The CDR3 DNA reads TGTGCCAGCAGTCGACAAATCGGGACTAGCGGGGTCGGTGAGCAGTTCTTC. Residues: CASSRQIGTSGVGEQFF. The chain employs TRBV6-6 and TRBJ2-1, with 13 bases lining up with TRBD2. Germline CDR1 MNHNY, CDR2 SVGAGI (reference sequence). This CDR3 comprises 17 residues. The ends lost 5 bases at V and 9 bases at J; junction bases unmatched: 13.

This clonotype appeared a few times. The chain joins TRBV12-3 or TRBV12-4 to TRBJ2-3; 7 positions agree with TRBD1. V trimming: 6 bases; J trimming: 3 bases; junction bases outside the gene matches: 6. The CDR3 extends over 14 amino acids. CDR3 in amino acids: CASRQGLLTDTQYF. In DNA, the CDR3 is TGTGCCAGCAGACAGGGGTTGTTGACAGATACGCAGTATTTT.

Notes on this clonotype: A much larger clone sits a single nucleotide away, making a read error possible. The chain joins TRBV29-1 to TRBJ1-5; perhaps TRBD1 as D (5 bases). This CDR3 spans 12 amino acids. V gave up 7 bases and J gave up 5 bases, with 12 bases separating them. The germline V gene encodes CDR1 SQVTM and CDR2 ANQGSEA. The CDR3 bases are TGCAGCGCCGAGACAGATTATCAGCCCCAGCATTTT. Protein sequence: CSAETDYQPQHF.

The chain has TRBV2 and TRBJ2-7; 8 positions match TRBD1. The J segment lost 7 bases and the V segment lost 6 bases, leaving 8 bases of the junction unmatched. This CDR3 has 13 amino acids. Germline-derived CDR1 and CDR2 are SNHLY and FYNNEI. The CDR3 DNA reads TGTGCCAGCAGCAATAGCAGGGGGCGGGAGCAGTACTTC. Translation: CASSNSRGREQYF.

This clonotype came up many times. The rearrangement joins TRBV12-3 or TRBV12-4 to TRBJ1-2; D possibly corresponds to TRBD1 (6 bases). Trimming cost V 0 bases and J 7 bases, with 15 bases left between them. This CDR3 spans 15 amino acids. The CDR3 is CASSLAMVQGGGYTF. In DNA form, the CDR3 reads TGTGCCAGCAGTTTAGCGATGGTACAGGGCGGTGGCTACACCTTC.

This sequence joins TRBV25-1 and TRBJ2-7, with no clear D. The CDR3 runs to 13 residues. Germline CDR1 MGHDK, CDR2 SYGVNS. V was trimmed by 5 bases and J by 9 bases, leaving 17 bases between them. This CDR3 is CASSKLASWRQYF. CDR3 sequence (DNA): TGTGCCAGCAGTAAACTTGCATCTTGGCGGCAGTACTTC.